This TCR beta chain was retrieved from a study of blood T cell repertoires in COVID-19. Repertoires were generated with immunoSEQ multiplex PCR, while TCRdb's copy carries only in-frame clones and drops some. This table has under 140,000 clones, 70% to 90% appearing once. The germline V gene encodes CDR1 SGHRS and CDR2 YFSETQ. The CDR3 contains 13 residues. Trimming stripped 4 bases from V and 3 bases from J, with 10 bases between. The sequence came from a human donor in a cohort sampled during active COVID-19. J is TRBJ1-1 and V is TRBV5-1; D possibly corresponds to TRBD1 (5 bases). The sequenced material came from peripheral blood. The CDR3 DNA follows: TGCGCCAGCAGCATCGACAGCCACACTGAAGCTTTCTTT. Its protein is CASSIDSHTEAFF.